This T cell receptor beta chain is drawn from a study of T cells in Graves' hyperthyroidism and ophthalmopathy. Not enrolled were patients with uncontrolled infection, other autoimmune disease, pregnancy or lactation. CDR1 and CDR2 (germline): LGHNA, YSLEER. The germline V and J ends were trimmed by 0 bases and 6 bases, with 12 bases remaining between them. This CDR3 spans 14 amino acids. RNA transcripts served as the template for amplifying TCR beta CDR3 regions. In the first-round RT-PCR of the TCR CDR3, the HTBI primer set was used. TCRdb re-called the multiplex PCR reads through MiXCR, storing one row per CDR3 protein. The sample includes about 690,000 distinct CDR3 sequences, approximately 15% of them seen just once.

The sample was blood. This clonotype was sampled from a man between 45 and 60 years old with Graves' hyperthyroidism. J is TRBJ2-7 and V is TRBV4-3; D unresolved. Here the CDR3 reads CASSQDRSTAEQYF. The DNA of the CDR3 is TGCGCCAGCAGCCAAGATAGGTCCACAGCCGAGCAGTACTTC.